The 8 T cell receptor beta chains presented below share a single source sample, sequenced in a study of T cell repertoires in cytomegalovirus infection. TCRdb reanalysed the reads using MiXCR and keeps one entry per CDR3 protein. The top ten hold approximately 18% of the sample, which has about 740,000 distinct CDR3 sequences, around 32% seen once. Their recognized antigens are unknown. This specimen was cultured PBMCs, taken from culture after CMV antigen stimulation. These receptors came from a human donor in good health (CMV status not recorded). Some clones in this sample may be carry-over from other donors' samples.

CDR3 loop: CASTSTAGGEQFF. In DNA, the CDR3 is TGTGCCAGCACCTCTACCGCCGGCGGGGAGCAGTTCTTC. The chain carries TRBV7-8 and TRBJ2-1; D possibly corresponds to TRBD2 (5 bases). Trimming stripped 7 bases from V and 10 bases from J, with 17 bases between. The CDR3 consists of 13 residues. The germline CDR1 and CDR2 sequences are SGHVS and FQNEAQ.

This chain joins TRBV18 and TRBJ1-1; 8 bases align to TRBD1. The CDR3 extends over 13 amino acids. Germline CDR1 reads KGHSH; CDR2 reads LQKENI. The ends lost 3 bases at V and 12 bases at J; junction bases unmatched: 9. For the CDR3, the DNA is TGTGCCAGCTCACCCGGACAGGGCGGGAGGACTTTCTTT. This encodes CASSPGQGGRTFF.

This chain links TRBV24-1 with TRBJ2-5; D gene ambiguous. The CDR3 sequence is 12 residues long. V lost 3 bases and J 2 bases, leaving 3 bases between the germline ends. The V gene's germline CDR1 is KGHDR and CDR2 SFDVKD. CDR3 sequence: CATSDPQETQYF. The CDR3 nucleotides are TGTGCCACCAGTGATCCTCAAGAGACCCAGTACTTC.

This chain's CDR3 is CASISGPGSDEQFF. The CDR3 nucleotides are TGTGCCAGCATATCGGGCCCGGGGTCGGATGAGCAGTTCTTC. This chain connects TRBV6-1 to TRBJ2-1; TRBD2 is a possible D gene (5 bases). Trimming pared 7 bases from V and 8 bases from J, leaving 18 bases between. The length of the CDR3 is 14 residues. Germline values: CDR1 MNHNS, CDR2 SASEGT.

This clonotype appeared a single time. This chain uses TRBV7-6 with TRBJ2-3; TRBD1 is a possible D gene (7 bases). Germline CDR1 SGHVS, CDR2 FNYEAQ. The V gene lost 5 bases and the J gene lost 0 bases, with 24 bases spanning the gap. There are 19 residues in the CDR3. CDR3 sequence: CASSPRGDRASPSTDTQYF. In nucleotides, the CDR3 is TGTGCCAGCAGCCCCAGGGGGGACAGAGCCTCCCCGAGCACAGATACGCAGTATTTT. Based on the CDR3 plus reference TRBV7-6 and TRBJ2-3, the full variable domain is GAGVSQSPRYKVTKRGQDVALRCDPISGHVSLYWYRQALGQGPEFLTYFNYEAQQDKSGLPNDRFSAERPEGSISTLTIQRTEQRDSAMYRCASSPRGDRASPSTDTQYFGPGTRLTVL.

V is TRBV7-9 and J is TRBJ2-7; weak D call: TRBD1 (6 bases). Trimming left V 5 bases short and J 1 base short, with 15 bases between. This CDR3 has 15 amino acids. Germline CDR1 reads SEHNR; CDR2 reads FQNEAQ (reference sequence). In DNA form, the CDR3 reads TGTGCCAGCAGCCCGGACAGAAGCCCTTCCTACGAGCAGTACTTC. Amino acids: CASSPDRSPSYEQYF.

This clonotype was recorded once. V is TRBV27 and J is TRBJ1-5, with 10 nucleotides matching TRBD1. Losses at the gene ends were 3 bases for V and 6 bases for J; bases not matched to a gene: 11. CDR3 length: 17 amino acids. Germline CDR1 MNHEY, CDR2 SMNVEV (reference sequence). In DNA form, the CDR3 reads TGTGCCAGCAGTTTCTCCCAAGGACAGGGGGATCCTCAGCCCCAGCATTTT. Encoded protein: CASSFSQGQGDPQPQHF.

This clonotype appeared a few times. The chain recombines TRBV29-1 with TRBJ2-3; D unresolved. CDR1 is SQVTM, CDR2 ANQGSEA, per germline. The CDR3 extends over 14 amino acids. The V gene lost 5 bases and the J gene lost 0 bases, with 12 bases spanning the gap. The CDR3 loop is CSVFGTVSTDTQYF. The CDR3 DNA is TGCAGCGTTTTTGGAACAGTTAGCACAGATACGCAGTATTTT.